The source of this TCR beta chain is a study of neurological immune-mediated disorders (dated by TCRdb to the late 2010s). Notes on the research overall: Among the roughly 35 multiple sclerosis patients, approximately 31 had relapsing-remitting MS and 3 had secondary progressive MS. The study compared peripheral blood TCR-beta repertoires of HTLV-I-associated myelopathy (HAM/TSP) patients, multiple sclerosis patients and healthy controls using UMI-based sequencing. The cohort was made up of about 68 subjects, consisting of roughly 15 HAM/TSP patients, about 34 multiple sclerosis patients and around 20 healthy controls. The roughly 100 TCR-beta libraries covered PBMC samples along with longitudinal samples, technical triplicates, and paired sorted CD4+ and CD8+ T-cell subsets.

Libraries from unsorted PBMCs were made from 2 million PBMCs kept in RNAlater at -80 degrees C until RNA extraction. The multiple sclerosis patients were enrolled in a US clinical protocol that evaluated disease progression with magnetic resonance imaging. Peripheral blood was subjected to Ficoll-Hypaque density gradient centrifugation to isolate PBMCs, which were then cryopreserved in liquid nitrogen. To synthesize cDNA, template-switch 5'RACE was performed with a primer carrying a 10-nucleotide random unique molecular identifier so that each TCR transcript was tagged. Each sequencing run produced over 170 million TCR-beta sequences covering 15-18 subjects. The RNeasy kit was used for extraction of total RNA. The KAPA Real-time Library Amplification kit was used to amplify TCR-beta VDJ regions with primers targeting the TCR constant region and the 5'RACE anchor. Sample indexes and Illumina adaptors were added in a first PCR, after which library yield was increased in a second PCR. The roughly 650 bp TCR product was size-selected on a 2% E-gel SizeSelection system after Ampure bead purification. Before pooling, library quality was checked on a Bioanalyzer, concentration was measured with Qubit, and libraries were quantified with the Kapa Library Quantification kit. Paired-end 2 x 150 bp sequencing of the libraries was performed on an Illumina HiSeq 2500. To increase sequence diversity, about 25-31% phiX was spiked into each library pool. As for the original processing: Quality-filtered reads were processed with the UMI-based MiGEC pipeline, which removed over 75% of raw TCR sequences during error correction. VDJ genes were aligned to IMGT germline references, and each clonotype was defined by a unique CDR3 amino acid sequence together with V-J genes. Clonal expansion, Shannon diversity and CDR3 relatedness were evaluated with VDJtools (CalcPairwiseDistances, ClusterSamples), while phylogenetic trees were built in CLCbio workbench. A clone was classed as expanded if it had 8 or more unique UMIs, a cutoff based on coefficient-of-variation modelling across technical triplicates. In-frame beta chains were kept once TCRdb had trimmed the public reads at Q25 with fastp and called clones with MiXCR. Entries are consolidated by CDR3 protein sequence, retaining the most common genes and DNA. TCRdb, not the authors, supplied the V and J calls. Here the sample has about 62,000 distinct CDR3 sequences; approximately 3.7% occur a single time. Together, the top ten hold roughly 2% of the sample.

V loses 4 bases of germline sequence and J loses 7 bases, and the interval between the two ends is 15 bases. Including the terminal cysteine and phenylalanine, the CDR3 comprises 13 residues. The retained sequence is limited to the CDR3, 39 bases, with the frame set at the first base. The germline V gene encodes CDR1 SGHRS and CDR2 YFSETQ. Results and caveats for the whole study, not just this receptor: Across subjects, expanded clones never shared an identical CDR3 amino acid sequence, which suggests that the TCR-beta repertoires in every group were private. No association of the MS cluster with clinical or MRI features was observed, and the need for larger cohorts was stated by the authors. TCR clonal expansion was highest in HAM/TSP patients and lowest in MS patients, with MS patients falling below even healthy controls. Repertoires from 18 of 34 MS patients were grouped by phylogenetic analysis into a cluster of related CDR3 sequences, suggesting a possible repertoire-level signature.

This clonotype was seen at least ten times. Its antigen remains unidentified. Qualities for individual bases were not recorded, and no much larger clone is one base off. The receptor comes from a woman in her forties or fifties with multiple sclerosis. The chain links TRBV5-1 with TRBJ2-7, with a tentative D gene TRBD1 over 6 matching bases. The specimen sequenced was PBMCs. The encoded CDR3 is CASSTPGHKEQYF. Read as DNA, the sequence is TGCGCCAGCAGCACTCCGGGACACAAGGAGCAGTACTTC.